This T cell receptor (beta chain) was captured by sequencing in a study of control samples from healthy donors and cancer patients. The method was immunoSEQ multiplex PCR; TCRdb's version includes in-frame clones alone and lacks a portion of them. The sample contains about 94,000 clones, 90% of which appear only once. Germline CDR1 and CDR2: SNHLY and FYNNEI. This CDR3 comprises 14 residues. V was clipped by 4 bases and J by 0 bases; unmatched bases: 1. J is TRBJ2-5 and V is TRBV2; 8 bases agree with TRBD2. The TCR sequence derives from a young woman in good health. The sample taken for sequencing was blood. CDR3 in DNA: TGTGCCAGCAGTGGCGGGGGGTACCAAGAGACCCAGTACTTC. Protein: CASSGGGYQETQYF.